This T cell receptor beta chain was identified in a study of human T cells and chemical hapten exposure. About the research overall: 2% DPC applied to a 2 cm by 2 cm arm area sensitized donors. TCR yields differed between samples (mainly from small differences in pooled library volume).

Of note for this clonotype: No antigen is known for it. A read error may produce the germline difference seen at one junction end.

As the library was built, unique molecular identifiers were attached to individual cDNA molecules. TCRdb reanalysed the RACE reads using MiXCR and keeps one entry per CDR3 protein. The sample consists of 95,000 to 100,000 distinct CDR3 sequences, about a tenth of them appearing once. General study points: With alopecia, donors may have immune responses unlike healthy people's.

CDR3 length equals 14 residues. Germline loops: CDR1 DFQATT, CDR2 SNEGSKA (reference sequence). The sample's time point: pre-sensitization, week 0. Treatment specified: therapeutic diphenylcyclopropenone sensitization with weekly scalp DPC. This sequence joins TRBV20-1 and TRBJ2-7; TRBD2 aligns across 13 bases. The receptor was derived from a woman aged 60-75 years with alopecia areata. Some clones in this sample may be carry-over from other donors' samples. The sample in question was whole blood, obtained in connection with sensitization to the hapten diphenylcyclopropenone (DPC). CDR3 amino acids: CSSRSGTSGAEQYF. The CDR3 bases are TGCAGTTCTAGAAGCGGGACTAGCGGGGCCGAGCAGTACTTC.